Listed below are T cell receptor beta chains from one sample, sequenced in a study of blood T cell repertoires in COVID-19. Some clones are missing from TCRdb's copy, which holds only in-frame ones; the method was immunoSEQ multiplex PCR. Counted here are about 150,000 clones, 84% occurring once; the ten biggest clones make up roughly 2%. Specimen: peripheral blood. The receptors stem from a man between 65 and 79 years old with acute or convalescent COVID-19. CDR3s leave out the opening cysteine and the closing phenylalanine or tryptophan. Fields, in order: CDR3 protein, J gene, V gene, clone size. Rows give clone size only sometimes, using once, few, many, or a class for an expanded clone.

CDR3aa: ASSSRSTDPVGY
j_gene: TRBJ2-3
v_gene: TRBV18
abundance: -

CDR3aa: ASSPRAGGYNEQF
j_gene: TRBJ2-1
v_gene: TRBV3-1/TRBV3-2
abundance: -

CDR3aa: ASSQGLSRVWETQY
j_gene: TRBJ2-5
v_gene: TRBV4-1
abundance: few

CDR3aa: ASSPHPASGSNGELF
j_gene: TRBJ2-2
v_gene: TRBV27
abundance: few

CDR3aa: ASSQDFTGSQPQH
j_gene: TRBJ1-5
v_gene: TRBV3-1/TRBV3-2
abundance: -

CDR3aa: ASTDGQGAPETQY
j_gene: TRBJ2-5
v_gene: TRBV19
abundance: -

CDR3aa: ASRDYRGEQPQH
j_gene: TRBJ1-5
v_gene: TRBV6-5
abundance: -

CDR3aa: ASSAGTGVGSYNSPLH
j_gene: TRBJ1-6
v_gene: TRBV7-6
abundance: few

CDR3aa: ATSDLLRNTGELF
j_gene: TRBJ2-2
v_gene: TRBV24-1
abundance: -

CDR3aa: ASSLSLGPVYNEQF
j_gene: TRBJ2-1
v_gene: TRBV11-2
abundance: -

CDR3aa: ASLAGTTGNEQF
j_gene: TRBJ2-1
v_gene: TRBV6-5
abundance: -

CDR3aa: ASSYSDRAGTEAF
j_gene: TRBJ1-1
v_gene: TRBV6-6
abundance: -

CDR3aa: ASAGTGNTDTQY
j_gene: TRBJ2-3
v_gene: TRBV19
abundance: -

CDR3aa: ASSEGLAGHNEQF
j_gene: TRBJ2-1
v_gene: TRBV6-4
abundance: -

CDR3aa: ASSRAGSPLH
j_gene: TRBJ1-6
v_gene: TRBV5-8
abundance: -

CDR3aa: ASRGDRGAATPQH
j_gene: TRBJ1-5
v_gene: TRBV6-5
abundance: -

CDR3aa: ASSQVQDTEAF
j_gene: TRBJ1-1
v_gene: TRBV3-1/TRBV3-2
abundance: -

CDR3aa: ASSQGGGLSNQPQH
j_gene: TRBJ1-5
v_gene: TRBV3-1/TRBV3-2
abundance: few

CDR3aa: ASSDRGGVQETQY
j_gene: TRBJ2-5
v_gene: TRBV27
abundance: -

CDR3aa: ASSLVGAFTDTQY
j_gene: TRBJ2-3
v_gene: TRBV27
abundance: many

CDR3aa: ATRWAGLPDTQY
j_gene: TRBJ2-3
v_gene: TRBV15
abundance: few

CDR3aa: ASSARQGMVPLH
j_gene: TRBJ1-6
v_gene: TRBV27
abundance: -

CDR3aa: ASSIGAGGANGYT
j_gene: TRBJ1-2
v_gene: TRBV19
abundance: -